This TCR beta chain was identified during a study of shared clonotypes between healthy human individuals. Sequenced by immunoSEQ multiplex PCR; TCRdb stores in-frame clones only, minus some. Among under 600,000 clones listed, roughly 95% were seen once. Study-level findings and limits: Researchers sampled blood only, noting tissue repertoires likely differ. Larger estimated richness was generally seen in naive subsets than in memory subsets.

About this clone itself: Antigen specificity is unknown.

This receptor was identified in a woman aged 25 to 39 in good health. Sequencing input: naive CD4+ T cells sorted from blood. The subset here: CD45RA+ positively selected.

The chain's CDR3 is CAWSVAGANVLTF. CDR3 in DNA: TGTGCCTGGAGTGTAGCCGGGGCCAACGTCCTGACTTTC. The rearrangement uses TRBV30 and TRBJ2-6; no clear D. This CDR3 is built from 13 residues. Trimming took 0 bases from V and 4 from J, leaving 4 bases between them. CDR1 and CDR2 from the germline V gene are GTSNPN and SVGIG (reference sequence). Looking up the rest from reference TRBV30 and TRBJ2-6 gives the full variable domain: SQTIHQWPATLVQPVGSPLSLECTVEGTSNPNLYWYRQAAGRGLQLLFYSVGIGQISSEVPQNLSASRPQDRQFILSSKKLLLSDSGFYLCAWSVAGANVLTFGAGSRLTVL.